This T cell receptor beta chain was documented in a study of human T cells and chemical hapten exposure. As for the study in general: Patch tests put 0.01% DPC on the upper back, read at 6 days. Study results and caveats: TCRs exceeding 1 in 1000 frequency stayed unchanged with DPC sensitization.

After removal of 9 bases from V and 4 bases from J, the junction contained 14 bases not matched to a gene. Per the germline V gene, CDR1 is MNHEY and CDR2 is SVGAGI. This CDR3 is 15 amino acids long. Stated time point: patch test 2, 6 weeks after DPC sensitization. As to treatment: therapeutic diphenylcyclopropenone sensitization with weekly scalp DPC. In the original analysis: Per sample, the median was around 100,000 TCRs, with values from around 25,000 to 690,000. TCRdb analysed the RACE reads with MiXCR anew, one entry per CDR3 protein. None of the V and J calls come from the authors' own analysis; TCRdb made them. This sample has 360,000 or so distinct CDR3 sequences; about 6% occur once, and the top ten carry about 5%. The table lists this clonotype with many counts. The antigen remains unidentified.

Sequenced here: whole blood, sampled in connection with sensitization to the hapten diphenylcyclopropenone (DPC). The J gene is TRBJ1-1, the V gene TRBV6-5; 7 nucleotides align to TRBD1. The receptor comes from a woman aged 18-30 years with alopecia areata. Some clones in this sample may be carry-over from other donors' samples. For the CDR3, the DNA is TGTGCCAGTACATGGGAGGGGGCTAAGGGCACTGAAGCTTTCTTT. This translates into CASTWEGAKGTEAFF.